What follows are 32 T cell receptor beta chains derived from one specimen sequenced in a study of CD8 T cells in ankylosing spondylitis. Broader study findings: What appeared characteristic of ankylosing spondylitis blood was a TCR beta motif of seven to nine highly homologous variants.

These TCRs' antigens remain unknown. MiXCR, applied by TCRdb to the 5' RACE reads, yields one record per CDR3 protein. The sample carries almost 400,000 distinct CDR3 sequences, 20% to 25% recorded once. The specimen was blood, either unsorted or a sorted T cell fraction (not recorded which). These receptor sequences come from a male donor with ankylosing spondylitis.

This clonotype was detected a few times. V usage is TRBV20-1 and J usage is TRBJ2-3; the D gene could be TRBD1 or TRBD2 (5 bases each). This CDR3 has 15 amino acids. Per germline, CDR1 DFQATT and CDR2 SNEGSKA (reference sequence). Deletions cut 0 bases from V and 4 bases from J, with 14 bases between. CDR3: CSARDLGRGADTQYF. CDR3 nucleotide sequence: TGCAGTGCTAGAGATCTGGGTCGGGGCGCAGATACGCAGTATTTT.

CDR3 region: CASRRGRTGNQPQHF. The DNA of the CDR3 is TGTGCCAGCAGGAGGGGGAGGACGGGCAATCAGCCCCAGCATTTT. The genes are TRBV6-1 and TRBJ1-5; D is perhaps TRBD1 (6 bases). Trimming pared 6 bases from V and 2 bases from J, leaving 14 bases between. This CDR3 comprises 15 residues. CDR1 and CDR2 (germline): MNHNS, SASEGT.

The chain joins TRBV5-1 to TRBJ1-1; D uncertain. Trimming removed 0 bases at V and 3 bases at J, with 6 bases between. Germline-derived CDR1 and CDR2 are SGHRS and YFSETQ. This CDR3 comprises 13 residues. The CDR3 sequence: CASSLEQYTEAFF. DNA of the CDR3: TGCGCCAGCAGCTTGGAGCAATACACTGAAGCTTTCTTT.

The rearrangement uses TRBV6-5 and TRBJ2-2, with TRBD2 identical over 14 bases. Germline V gives CDR1 MNHEY, CDR2 SVGAGI. The CDR3 is 18 residues long. V gave up 0 bases and J gave up 4 bases; unmatched junction bases: 4. CDR3 loop: CASSYSWTSGRSTGELFF. CDR3 sequence (DNA): TGTGCCAGCAGTTACTCTTGGACTAGCGGGAGGTCCACCGGGGAGCTGTTTTTT.

The chain is built from TRBV3-1 and TRBJ1-4, with 7 bases that match TRBD1. This CDR3 is built from 15 residues. CDR1 LGHDT and CDR2 YNNKEL come from the germline V gene (reference sequence). J gave up 5 bases and V 1 base, and 4 bases lay outside the gene matches. The CDR3 loop is CASSQVTTGNEKLFF. In DNA, the CDR3 is TGTGCCAGCAGCCAAGTAACGACAGGGAATGAAAAACTGTTTTTT. Full variable domain (rest looked up from reference TRBV3-1 and TRBJ1-4): DTAVSQTPKYLVTQMGNDKSIKCEQNLGHDTMYWYKQDSKKFLKIMFSYNNKELIINETVPNRFSPKSPDKAHLNLHINSLELGDSAVYFCASSQVTTGNEKLFFGSGTQLSVL.

This chain links TRBV29-1 with TRBJ2-2; D ambiguous. Germline V gene lookup returns CDR1 SQVTM and CDR2 ANQGSEA. With 4 bases removed from V and 6 bases from J, the gap between germline ends came to 12 bases. This CDR3 comprises 13 residues. As DNA, the CDR3 is TGCAGCGTTGCGCTAGTGATTTCCGGGGAGCTGTTTTTT. Translated, it gives CSVALVISGELFF.

The gene calls are TRBV10-2 and TRBJ2-5; possible D gene TRBD1, 5 bases. This CDR3 contains 13 residues. Trimming shortened V by 6 bases and J by 5 bases, and 13 bases separated the two germline ends. CDR1 is WSHSY and CDR2 is SAAADI in the germline V gene. CDR3 sequence (DNA): TGCGCCAGCAGGGGGCGGAATGAGGAGACCCAGTACTTC. It encodes CASRGRNEETQYF.

This clonotype was detected only a few times. This chain joins TRBV5-1 and TRBJ1-1, with 9 bases aligning to TRBD1. V dropped 7 bases and J dropped 1; count of bases not matched to a gene: 8. The germline V gene encodes CDR1 SGHRS and CDR2 YFSETQ. The CDR3 spans 15 residues. The CDR3 DNA is TGCGCCAGCGGAACAGGGGGCGCCGGGAACACTGAAGCTTTCTTT. Protein: CASGTGGAGNTEAFF.

This chain connects TRBV28 to TRBJ1-2, with D maybe TRBD1 (6 bases). Germline CDR1 and CDR2: MDHEN and SYDVKM. V dropped 7 bases and J dropped 0 bases, with 12 bases sitting between them. CDR3 length: 14 amino acids. CDR3 nucleotides: TGTGCCAGCACTGAGGGGGGAGCTAACTATGGCTACACCTTC. Protein product: CASTEGGANYGYTF.

This chain joins TRBV5-1 and TRBJ2-1; either TRBD1 or TRBD2 may supply D (5 bases each). CDR1 and CDR2 from the germline V gene are SGHRS and YFSETQ. Deletions cut 4 bases from V and 0 bases from J, with 14 bases between. This CDR3 has 16 amino acids. CDR3 residues: CASSPSGTDSYNEQFF. The CDR3, as DNA: TGCGCCAGCAGCCCTTCCGGGACGGACTCCTACAATGAGCAGTTCTTC. Drawing the rest from reference TRBV5-1 and TRBJ2-1, the complete variable domain is KAGVTQTPRYLIKTRGQQVTLSCSPISGHRSVSWYQQTPGQGLQFLFEYFSETQRNKGNFPGRFSGRQFSNSRSEMNVSTLELGDSALYLCASSPSGTDSYNEQFFGPGTRLTVL.

J is TRBJ1-2 and V is TRBV14, with D perhaps TRBD1 (5 bases). The CDR3 length is 13 residues. The V and J ends lost 4 bases and 4 bases respectively, with 10 bases between them. Germline V lookup: CDR1 SGHDN, CDR2 FVKESK. The CDR3 nucleotides read TGTGCCAGCAGCCCGTCACAGGCCTATGGCTACACCTTC. Encoded protein: CASSPSQAYGYTF. Complete variable domain (other parts from reference TRBV14 and TRBJ1-2): EAGVTQFPSHSVIEKGQTVTLRCDPISGHDNLYWYRRVMGKEIKFLLHFVKESKQDESGMPNNRFLAERTGGTYSTLKVQPAELEDSGVYFCASSPSQAYGYTFGSGTRLTVV.

There are a few counts of this clonotype. This chain connects TRBV5-1 to TRBJ2-3; 7 bases fit TRBD1. This CDR3 contains 15 residues. Germline loops: CDR1 SGHRS, CDR2 YFSETQ. The J segment lost 2 bases and the V segment lost 7 bases, leaving 10 bases of the junction unmatched. The CDR3 loop reads CASLLTDRTTDTQYF. CDR3 in DNA: TGCGCCAGCTTGCTAACGGACAGGACCACAGATACGCAGTATTTT.

In this sample, this clonotype turned up a few times. The chain recombines TRBV24-1 with TRBJ2-3, with 11 bases that match TRBD2. This CDR3 has 16 amino acids. CDR1 is KGHDR, CDR2 SFDVKD, per germline. Trimming took 4 bases from V and 1 from J; bases not matched to a gene: 3. The CDR3: CATSERLAGRTDTQYF. The CDR3 coding sequence is TGTGCCACCAGTGAACGACTAGCGGGACGCACAGATACGCAGTATTTT.

The rearrangement joins TRBV7-9 to TRBJ2-4; the D is unclear. The germline gives CDR1 SEHNR, CDR2 FQNEAQ (reference sequence). V lost 5 bases, J lost 9 bases, and 17 bases lay in between. This CDR3 region has 14 residues. The CDR3 loop reads CASSTRASSGIQYF. The CDR3 bases are TGTGCCAGCAGCACCCGCGCAAGTTCTGGCATTCAGTACTTC.

The chain couples TRBV7-3 to TRBJ2-1, with D hard to call. Germline V lookup: CDR1 SGHTA, CDR2 FQGTGA. Trimming cost V 2 bases and J 7 bases, with 12 bases left between them. The CDR3 has 14 amino acids. The CDR3, as DNA: TGTGCCAGCAGCTTAGGTCCCAGGCATAATGAGCAGTTCTTC. Protein product: CASSLGPRHNEQFF.

This rearrangement joins TRBV9 to TRBJ2-1; D is tentatively TRBD1 or TRBD2 (6 bases each). Trimming took 4 bases from V and 6 from J, leaving 17 bases between them. The CDR3 has 15 amino acids. The V gene's germline CDR1 is SGDLS and CDR2 YYNGEE. CDR3 protein: CASSFRGERGNEQFF. CDR3 sequence (DNA): TGTGCCAGCAGCTTTAGGGGGGAACGCGGCAATGAGCAGTTCTTC.

The chain combines TRBV2 with TRBJ2-4; D gene ambiguous. Germline CDR1 reads SNHLY; CDR2 reads FYNNEI. Between the trimmed V and J ends, which lost 1 base and 7 bases, there was a span of 5 bases. The CDR3 sequence is 12 residues long. The CDR3 reads CASSEDVNIQYF. The CDR3 bases are TGTGCCAGCAGTGAAGATGTGAACATTCAGTACTTC.

This clonotype was counted many times. This chain connects TRBV29-1 to TRBJ2-7; maybe TRBD1 (7 bases). This CDR3 region has 12 residues. The V end lost 5 bases, the J end lost 5 bases, and 13 bases lay between the germline ends. CDR1 and CDR2 from the germline V gene are SQVTM and ANQGSEA. CDR3 sequence: CSVPQGGDEQYF. In DNA form, the CDR3 reads TGCAGCGTTCCTCAGGGGGGCGACGAGCAGTACTTC.

J is TRBJ2-7 and V is TRBV30, with a tentative D call TRBD2 (7 bases). V lost 0 bases and J 7 bases, leaving 13 bases between the germline ends. Germline assignment: CDR1 GTSNPN and CDR2 SVGIG (reference sequence). The CDR3 has 13 amino acids. In DNA, the CDR3 is TGTGCCTGGAGTGTAAGGGAGGGGGGAGAGCAGTACTTC. This encodes CAWSVREGGEQYF. The variable domain in full, completed from reference TRBV30 and TRBJ2-7, reads SQTIHQWPATLVQPVGSPLSLECTVEGTSNPNLYWYRQAAGRGLQLLFYSVGIGQISSEVPQNLSASRPQDRQFILSSKKLLLSDSGFYLCAWSVREGGEQYFGPGTRLTVT.

This clonotype was detected only a few times. The CDR3 is CATSDFRGEPQHF. For the CDR3, the DNA is TGTGCCACCAGTGATTTTAGGGGAGAGCCCCAGCATTTT. The V and J genes are TRBV24-1 and TRBJ1-5, with D possibly TRBD1 on 5 matching bases. Germline CDR1 is KGHDR and CDR2 is SFDVKD. The CDR3 has 13 amino acids. Trimming left V 1 base short and J 8 bases short, with 8 bases between.

J is TRBJ2-3 and V is TRBV11-3, with unresolved D. The CDR3 runs to 13 residues. V was trimmed by 5 bases and J by 6 bases, leaving 12 bases between them. Germline CDR1 is SGHNT and CDR2 is YENEEA. The CDR3 loop reads CASSASPGDTQYF. CDR3 sequence (DNA): TGTGCCAGCAGCGCGTCACCCGGGGATACGCAGTATTTT.

This clonotype was counted between two and nine times. The V call is TRBV29-1, the J call TRBJ2-1; maybe TRBD2 (5 bases). The V gene's germline CDR1 is SQVTM and CDR2 ANQGSEA. Trimming removed 7 bases from V and 9 bases from J, with 13 bases in between. This CDR3 contains 11 residues. This CDR3 is CSGSGSLEQFF. In DNA form, the CDR3 reads TGCAGCGGGAGCGGAAGCCTTGAGCAGTTCTTC.

This clonotype was recorded a few times. This chain uses TRBV19 with TRBJ1-1; perhaps TRBD1 as D (5 bases). V was shortened by 7 bases and J by 5 bases, with 14 bases between the two germline ends. The CDR3 length is 13 residues. Germline CDR1 and CDR2: LNHDA and SQIVND (reference sequence). The CDR3 sequence is CASTGSRGTEAFF. The CDR3, as DNA: TGTGCCAGTACGGGATCCCGGGGGACTGAAGCTTTCTTT.

This clonotype came up a few times. The chain is built from TRBV27 and TRBJ1-1; no definite D call. Germline values: CDR1 MNHEY, CDR2 SMNVEV (reference sequence). The CDR3 runs to 12 residues. V was trimmed by 6 bases and J by 7 bases, leaving 12 bases between them. The CDR3 coding sequence is TGTGCCAGCAGCCTCCCTTTGGGTGAAGCTTTCTTT. It yields the protein CASSLPLGEAFF.

This clonotype turned up a few times. The chain is built from TRBV7-8 and TRBJ2-7; maybe TRBD2 (6 bases). Trimming took 2 bases from V and 7 from J, leaving 18 bases between them. Germline V gene lookup returns CDR1 SGHVS and CDR2 FQNEAQ. The CDR3 has 15 amino acids. The CDR3 bases are TGTGCCAGCAGCTTATTGTGGGGGGAGGTGGGTGAGCAGTACTTC. Translating it yields CASSLLWGEVGEQYF.

This clonotype appeared a few times. The chain uses TRBV20-1 and TRBJ2-7; 8 positions match TRBD2. Trimming removed 5 bases from V and 6 bases from J; junction bases left unmatched: 15. The germline V gene has CDR1 DFQATT and CDR2 SNEGSKA (reference sequence). CDR3 length equals 15 residues. CDR3 bases: TGCAGTGCTGATCCGGGACTAGGTGCGTGGGGCGAGCAGTACTTC. Protein: CSADPGLGAWGEQYF.

The chain couples TRBV12-3 or TRBV12-4 to TRBJ2-1; 8 bases match TRBD2. This CDR3 comprises 15 residues. V lost 5 bases to trimming and J lost 0 bases; unmatched junction nucleotides: 3. The CDR3 region has the DNA TGTGCCAGCAGTCCGCTAGCGGGCTCCTACAATGAGCAGTTCTTC. The encoded protein is CASSPLAGSYNEQFF.

This clonotype has ten or more counts. The V and J genes are TRBV12-3 or TRBV12-4 and TRBJ2-3, with TRBD2 matching 13 bases. V gave up 7 bases and J gave up 6 bases; unmatched junction bases: 7. The CDR3 totals 15 residues. The CDR3 sequence: CASTGTSGVRDTQYF. In DNA form, the CDR3 reads TGTGCCAGCACCGGGACTAGCGGGGTTCGGGATACGCAGTATTTT.

The rearrangement joins TRBV20-1 to TRBJ1-2; D is ambiguous. The germline V gene has CDR1 DFQATT and CDR2 SNEGSKA (reference sequence). Trimming shortened V by 6 bases and J by 5 bases, and 10 bases separated the two germline ends. The CDR3 is made up of 11 amino acids. CDR3 sequence (DNA): TGCAGTGCCCAACGCGGGTATGGCTACACCTTC. Encoded protein: CSAQRGYGYTF.

This clonotype was seen only a few times. The chain combines TRBV4-2 with TRBJ2-3, with TRBD2 matching over 11 bases. With 0 bases clipped from V and 5 bases from J, the junction kept 4 bases outside the gene matches. This CDR3 is built from 16 residues. Per the germline V gene, CDR1 is LGHNA and CDR2 is YNFKEQ. The CDR3 nucleotides are TGTGCCAGCAGCCAAGATGAGCTAGCGGGAGGAGATACGCAGTATTTT. Its translation is CASSQDELAGGDTQYF.

J is TRBJ2-7 and V is TRBV20-1; D is uncertain. The CDR3 has 14 residues. The germline V gene encodes CDR1 DFQATT and CDR2 SNEGSKA (reference sequence). Trimming left V 0 bases short and J 3 bases short, with 12 bases between. CDR3 sequence (DNA): TGCAGTGCTAGAGAGGGCGGCAGAGACTACGAGCAGTACTTC. Translating gives CSAREGGRDYEQYF.

This clonotype was picked up many times. J is TRBJ2-3 and V is TRBV7-9, with 11 bases identical to TRBD2. This CDR3 region has 15 residues. V was pared by 1 base and J by 5 bases, with 2 bases of the junction left unmatched. Germline V gives CDR1 SEHNR, CDR2 FQNEAQ (reference sequence). CDR3 nucleotide sequence: TGTGCCAGCAGCTTAGTTCTAGCGGGAGGAGATACGCAGTATTTT. Amino acid sequence: CASSLVLAGGDTQYF.